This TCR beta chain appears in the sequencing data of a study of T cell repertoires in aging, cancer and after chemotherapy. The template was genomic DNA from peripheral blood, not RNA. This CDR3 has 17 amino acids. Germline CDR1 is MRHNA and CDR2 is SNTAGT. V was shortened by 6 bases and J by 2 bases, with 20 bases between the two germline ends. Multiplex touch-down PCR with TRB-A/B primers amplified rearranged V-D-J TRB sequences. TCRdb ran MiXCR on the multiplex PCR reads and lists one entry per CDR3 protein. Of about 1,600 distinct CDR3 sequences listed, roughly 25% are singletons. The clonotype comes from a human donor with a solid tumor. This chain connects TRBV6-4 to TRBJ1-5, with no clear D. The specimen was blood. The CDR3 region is CASSPPAAPAGNQPQHF. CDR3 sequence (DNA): TGTGCCAGCAGCCCGCCGGCCGCGCCGGCGGGCAATCAGCCCCAGCATTTT.